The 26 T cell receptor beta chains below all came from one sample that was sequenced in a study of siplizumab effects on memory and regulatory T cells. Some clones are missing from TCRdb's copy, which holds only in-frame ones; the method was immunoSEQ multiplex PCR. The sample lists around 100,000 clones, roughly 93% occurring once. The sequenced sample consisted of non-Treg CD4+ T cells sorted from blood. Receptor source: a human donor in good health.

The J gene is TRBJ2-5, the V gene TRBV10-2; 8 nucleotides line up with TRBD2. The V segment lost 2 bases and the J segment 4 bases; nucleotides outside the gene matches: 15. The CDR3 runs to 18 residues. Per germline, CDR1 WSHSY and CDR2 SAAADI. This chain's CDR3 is CASSEMSSGRRSRETQYF. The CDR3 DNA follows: TGCGCCAGCAGTGAGATGTCTAGCGGGCGGCGGAGTAGAGAGACCCAGTACTTC.

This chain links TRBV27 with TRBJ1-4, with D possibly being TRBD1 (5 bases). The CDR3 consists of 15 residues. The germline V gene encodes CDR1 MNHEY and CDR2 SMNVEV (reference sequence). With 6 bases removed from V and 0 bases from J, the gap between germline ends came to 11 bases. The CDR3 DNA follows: TGTGCCAGCAGATACGACAGTTCAACTAATGAAAAACTGTTTTTT. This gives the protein CASRYDSSTNEKLFF.

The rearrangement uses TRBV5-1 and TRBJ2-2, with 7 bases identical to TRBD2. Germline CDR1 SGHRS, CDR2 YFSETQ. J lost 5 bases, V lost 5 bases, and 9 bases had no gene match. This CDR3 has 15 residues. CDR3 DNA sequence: TGCGCCAGCAGGATTGGACTAGTCGGGACCGGGGAGCTGTTTTTT. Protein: CASRIGLVGTGELFF.

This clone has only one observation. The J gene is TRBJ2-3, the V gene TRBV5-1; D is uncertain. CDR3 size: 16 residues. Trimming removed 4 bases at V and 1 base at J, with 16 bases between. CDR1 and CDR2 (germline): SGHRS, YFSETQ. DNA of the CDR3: TGCGCCAGCAGCCCCCCGACTGCAGAACGCACAGATACGCAGTATTTT. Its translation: CASSPPTAERTDTQYF.

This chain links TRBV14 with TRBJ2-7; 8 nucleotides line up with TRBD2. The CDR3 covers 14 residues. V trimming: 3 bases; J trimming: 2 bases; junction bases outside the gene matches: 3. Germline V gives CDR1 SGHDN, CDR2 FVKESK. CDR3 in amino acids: CASSQQLAAYEQYF. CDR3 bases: TGTGCCAGCAGCCAGCAACTAGCGGCCTACGAGCAGTACTTC.

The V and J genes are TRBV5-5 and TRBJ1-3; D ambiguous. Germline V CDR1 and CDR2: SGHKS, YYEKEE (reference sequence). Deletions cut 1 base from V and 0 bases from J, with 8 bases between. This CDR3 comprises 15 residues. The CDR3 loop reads CASSLSVSSGNTIYF. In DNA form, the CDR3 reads TGTGCCAGCAGCTTGTCGGTAAGCTCTGGAAACACCATATATTTT.

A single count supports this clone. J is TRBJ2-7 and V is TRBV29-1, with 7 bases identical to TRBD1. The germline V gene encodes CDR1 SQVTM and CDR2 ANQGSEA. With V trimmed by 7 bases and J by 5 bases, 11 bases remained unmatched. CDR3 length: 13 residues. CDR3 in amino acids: CSAKTGIIDEQYF. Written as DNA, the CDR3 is TGCAGCGCCAAGACAGGGATAATCGACGAGCAGTACTTC.

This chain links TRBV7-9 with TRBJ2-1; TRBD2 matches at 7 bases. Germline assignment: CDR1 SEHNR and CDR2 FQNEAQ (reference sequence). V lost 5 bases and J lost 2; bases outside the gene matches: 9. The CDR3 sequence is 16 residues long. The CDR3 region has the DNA TGTGCCAGCAGCCCCGGACTAGGAAAAGCCTACAATGAGCAGTTCTTC. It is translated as CASSPGLGKAYNEQFF.

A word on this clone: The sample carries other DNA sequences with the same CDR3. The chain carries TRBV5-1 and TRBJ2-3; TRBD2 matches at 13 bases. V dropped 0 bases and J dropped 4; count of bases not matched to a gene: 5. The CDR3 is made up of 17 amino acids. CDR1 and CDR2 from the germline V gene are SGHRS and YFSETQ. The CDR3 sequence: CASSLEGTSGIADTQYF. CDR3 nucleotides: TGCGCCAGCAGCTTGGAAGGGACTAGCGGGATAGCAGATACGCAGTATTTT.

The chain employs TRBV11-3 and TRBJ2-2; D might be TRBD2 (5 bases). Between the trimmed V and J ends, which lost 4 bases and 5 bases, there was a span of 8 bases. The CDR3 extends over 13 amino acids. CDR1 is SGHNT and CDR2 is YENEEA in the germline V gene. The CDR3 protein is CASSWTGTGELFF. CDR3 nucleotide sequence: TGTGCCAGCAGCTGGACGGGAACCGGGGAGCTGTTTTTT.

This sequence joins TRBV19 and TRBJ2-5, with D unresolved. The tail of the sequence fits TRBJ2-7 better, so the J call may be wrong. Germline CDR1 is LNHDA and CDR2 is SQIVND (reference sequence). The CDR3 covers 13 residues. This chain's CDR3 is CASSNLASYEQYF. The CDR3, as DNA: TGTGCCAGTAGTAATCTCGCCTCCTACGAGCAGTACTTC.

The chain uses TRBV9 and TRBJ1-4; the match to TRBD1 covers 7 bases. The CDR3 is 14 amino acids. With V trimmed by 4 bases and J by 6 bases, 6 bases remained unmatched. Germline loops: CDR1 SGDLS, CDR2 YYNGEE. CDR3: CASSPGGYDEKLFF. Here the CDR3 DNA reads TGTGCCAGCAGCCCAGGGGGGTATGATGAAAAACTGTTTTTT.

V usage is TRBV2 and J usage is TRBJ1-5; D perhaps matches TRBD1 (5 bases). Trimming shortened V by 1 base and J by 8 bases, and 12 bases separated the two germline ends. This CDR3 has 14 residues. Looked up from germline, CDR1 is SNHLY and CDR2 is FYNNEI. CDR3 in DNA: TGTGCCAGCAGTGAAGGGGGGTCATGGGAGCCCCAGCATTTT. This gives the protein CASSEGGSWEPQHF.

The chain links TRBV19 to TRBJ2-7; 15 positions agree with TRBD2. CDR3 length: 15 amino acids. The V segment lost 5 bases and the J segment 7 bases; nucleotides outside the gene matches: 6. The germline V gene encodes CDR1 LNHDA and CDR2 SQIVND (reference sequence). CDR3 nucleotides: TGTGCCAGTAGTTCGGGACTAGCGGGAGGTCGGGAGCAGTACTTC. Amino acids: CASSSGLAGGREQYF. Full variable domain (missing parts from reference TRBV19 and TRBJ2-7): DGGITQSPKYLFRKEGQNVTLSCEQNLNHDAMYWYRQDPGQGLRLIYYSQIVNDFQKGDIAEGYSVSREKKESFPLTVTSAQKNPTAFYLCASSSGLAGGREQYFGPGTRLTVT.

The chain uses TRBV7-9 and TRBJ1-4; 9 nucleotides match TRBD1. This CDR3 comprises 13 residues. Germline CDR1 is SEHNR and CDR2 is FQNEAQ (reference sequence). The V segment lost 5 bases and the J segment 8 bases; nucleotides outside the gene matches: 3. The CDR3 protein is CASSLGQGEKLFF. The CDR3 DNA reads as TGTGCCAGCAGCCTCGGACAGGGGGAAAAACTGTTTTTT.

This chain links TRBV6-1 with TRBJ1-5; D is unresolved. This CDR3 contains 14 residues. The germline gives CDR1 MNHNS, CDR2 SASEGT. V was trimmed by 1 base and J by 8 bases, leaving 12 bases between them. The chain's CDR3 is CASSEGTPKEPQHF. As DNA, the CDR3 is TGTGCCAGCAGTGAAGGGACTCCGAAGGAGCCCCAGCATTTT.

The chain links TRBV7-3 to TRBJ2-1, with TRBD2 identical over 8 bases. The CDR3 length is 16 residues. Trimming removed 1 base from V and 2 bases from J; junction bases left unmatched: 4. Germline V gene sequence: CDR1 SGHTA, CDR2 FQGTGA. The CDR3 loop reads CASSLKGTRAYNEQFF. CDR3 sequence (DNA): TGTGCCAGCAGCTTAAAAGGGACTAGAGCCTACAATGAGCAGTTCTTC.

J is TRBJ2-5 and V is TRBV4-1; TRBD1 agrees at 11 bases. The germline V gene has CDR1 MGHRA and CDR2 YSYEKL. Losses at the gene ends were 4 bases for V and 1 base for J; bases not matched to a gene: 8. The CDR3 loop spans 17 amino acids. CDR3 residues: CASSRGQGEGAQETQYF. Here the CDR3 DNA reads TGCGCCAGCAGCCGGGGACAGGGGGAGGGGGCCCAAGAGACCCAGTACTTC.

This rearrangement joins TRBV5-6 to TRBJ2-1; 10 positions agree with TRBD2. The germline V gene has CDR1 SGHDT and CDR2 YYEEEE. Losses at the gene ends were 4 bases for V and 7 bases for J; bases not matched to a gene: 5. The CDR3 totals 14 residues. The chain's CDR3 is CASSLASGSNEQFF. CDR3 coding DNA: TGTGCCAGCAGCCTGGCTAGCGGGAGTAATGAGCAGTTCTTC.

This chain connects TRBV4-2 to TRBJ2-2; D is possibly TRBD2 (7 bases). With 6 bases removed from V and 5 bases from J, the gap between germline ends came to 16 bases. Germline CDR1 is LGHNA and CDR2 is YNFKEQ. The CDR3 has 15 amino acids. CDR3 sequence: CASSPAGARTGELFF. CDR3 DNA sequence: TGTGCCAGCAGTCCGGCGGGGGCGCGGACCGGGGAGCTGTTTTTT.

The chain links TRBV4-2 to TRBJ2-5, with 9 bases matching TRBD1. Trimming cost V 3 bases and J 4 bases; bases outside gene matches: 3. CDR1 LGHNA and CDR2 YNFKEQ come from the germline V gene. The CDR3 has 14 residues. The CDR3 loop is CASSQSDRGETQYF. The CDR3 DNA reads TGTGCCAGCAGCCAGTCGGACAGGGGAGAGACCCAGTACTTC.

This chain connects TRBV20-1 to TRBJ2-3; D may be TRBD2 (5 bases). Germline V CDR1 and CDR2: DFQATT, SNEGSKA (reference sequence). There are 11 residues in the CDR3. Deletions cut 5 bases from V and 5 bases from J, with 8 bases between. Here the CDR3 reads CSAPGVDTQYF. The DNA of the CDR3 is TGCAGTGCTCCCGGGGTAGATACGCAGTATTTT.

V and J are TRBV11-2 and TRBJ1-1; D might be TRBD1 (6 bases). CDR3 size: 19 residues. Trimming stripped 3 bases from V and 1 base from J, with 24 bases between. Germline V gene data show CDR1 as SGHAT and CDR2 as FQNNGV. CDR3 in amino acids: CASSFPDQARGAGNTEAFF. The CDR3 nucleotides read TGTGCCAGCAGCTTCCCGGATCAAGCCAGGGGAGCAGGGAACACTGAAGCTTTCTTT.

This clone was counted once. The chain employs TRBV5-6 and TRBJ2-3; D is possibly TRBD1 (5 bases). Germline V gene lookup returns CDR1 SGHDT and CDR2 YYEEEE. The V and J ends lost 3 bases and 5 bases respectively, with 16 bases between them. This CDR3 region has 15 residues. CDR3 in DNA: TGTGCCAGCAGCTACTGGGGCGTCCGAGGAGATACGCAGTATTTT. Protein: CASSYWGVRGDTQYF.

In DNA, the CDR3 is TGTGCCAGCAGTTATAGCCTCAGGGAGACTGAAGCTTTCTTT. Protein: CASSYSLRETEAFF. The gene calls are TRBV6-6 and TRBJ1-1, with a tentative D call TRBD1 (5 bases). Germline V gene data show CDR1 as MNHNY and CDR2 as SVGAGI (reference sequence). V lost 3 bases to trimming and J lost 5 bases, with 13 bases between them. The CDR3 consists of 14 residues.

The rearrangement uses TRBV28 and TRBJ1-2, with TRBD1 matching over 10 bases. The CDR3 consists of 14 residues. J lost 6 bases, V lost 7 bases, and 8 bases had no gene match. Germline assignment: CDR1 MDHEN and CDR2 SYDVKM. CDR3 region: CASTKDRGGHGYTF. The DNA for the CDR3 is TGTGCCAGCACGAAGGACAGGGGGGGCCATGGCTACACCTTC.